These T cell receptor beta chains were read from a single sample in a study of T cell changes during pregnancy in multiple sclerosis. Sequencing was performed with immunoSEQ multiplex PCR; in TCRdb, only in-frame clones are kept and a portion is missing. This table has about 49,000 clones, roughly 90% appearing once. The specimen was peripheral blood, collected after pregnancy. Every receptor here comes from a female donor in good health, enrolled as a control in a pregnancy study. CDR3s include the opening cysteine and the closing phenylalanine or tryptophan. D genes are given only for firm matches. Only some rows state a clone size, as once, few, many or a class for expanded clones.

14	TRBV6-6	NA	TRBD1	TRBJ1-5	TGTGCCAGCAGCTCCTACAGGGGGGCCCAGCCCCAGCATTTT	CASSSYRGAQPQHF
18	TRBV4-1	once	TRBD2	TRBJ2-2	TGCGCCAGCAGCCACCCTCTAGCGGGGGGTCCAAACACCGGGGAGCTGTTTTTT	CASSHPLAGGPNTGELFF
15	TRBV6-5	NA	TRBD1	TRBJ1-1	TGTGCCAGCAGCTACCCGACAGGGGCGAACACTGAAGCTTTCTTT	CASSYPTGANTEAFF
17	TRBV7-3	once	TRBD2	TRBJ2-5	TGTGCCAGCAGCCCGTGGGGGGTTAGCGGGGGCCAGGAGACCCAGTACTTC	CASSPWGVSGGQETQYF
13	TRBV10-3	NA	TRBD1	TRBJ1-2	TGTGCCATCAGGTTGACAGGGGGAGATGGCTACACCTTC	CAIRLTGGDGYTF
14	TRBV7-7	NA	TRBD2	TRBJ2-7	TGTGCCAGCAGCCCCGGGGGGGGATCCTACGAGCAGTACTTC	CASSPGGGSYEQYF
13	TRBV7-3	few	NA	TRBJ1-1	TGTGCCAGCAGCTTACAGGGCCCCACTGAAGCTTTCTTT	CASSLQGPTEAFF
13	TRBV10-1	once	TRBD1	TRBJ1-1	TGCGCCAGCCAGACAGGGAAGGGCACTGAAGCTTTCTTT	CASQTGKGTEAFF
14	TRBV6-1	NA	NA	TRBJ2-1	TGTGCCAGCAGCCGGACTACAACCTACAATGAGCAGTTCTTC	CASSRTTTYNEQFF
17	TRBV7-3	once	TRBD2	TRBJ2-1	TGTGCCAGCAGCTTAGACCTAGCGGGAGGGTCCTACAATGAGCAGTTCTTC	CASSLDLAGGSYNEQFF
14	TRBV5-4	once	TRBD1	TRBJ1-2	TGTGCCAGCTCCAGGGACAGTCTTAACTATGGCTACACCTTC	CASSRDSLNYGYTF
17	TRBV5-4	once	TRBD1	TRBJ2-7	TGTGCCAGCAGCTTGGCCGGGACAGCCAGCTTCTCCTACGAGCAGTACTTC	CASSLAGTASFSYEQYF
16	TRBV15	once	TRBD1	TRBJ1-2	TGTGCCACCAGCAGGCCTCCCAGGGGGCGATCCTATGGCTACACCTTC	CATSRPPRGRSYGYTF
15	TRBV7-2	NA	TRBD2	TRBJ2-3	TGTGCCAGCAGCTTATTCGGGGGGTCAGCTGATACGCAGTATTTT	CASSLFGGSADTQYF
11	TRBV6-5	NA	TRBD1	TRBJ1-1	TGTGCCAGCATCACACAGGGGTGGGCTTTCTTT	CASITQGWAFF
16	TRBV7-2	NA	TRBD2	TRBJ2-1	TGTGCCAGCAGCTTAGCTCTAGCGGGGGCCAACAATGAGCAGTTCTTC	CASSLALAGANNEQFF
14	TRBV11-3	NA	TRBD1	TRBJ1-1	TGTGCCAGCAGCTCAGGACAGGGGAACACTGAAGCTTTCTTT	CASSSGQGNTEAFF
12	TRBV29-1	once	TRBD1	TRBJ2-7	TGCAGTGTCCGGACAGGGTCGTACGAGCAGTACTTC	CSVRTGSYEQYF
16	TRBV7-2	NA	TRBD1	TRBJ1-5	TGTGCCAGCAGCTCCACCTCGACAGGGAGCAATCAGCCCCAGCATTTT	CASSSTSTGSNQPQHF
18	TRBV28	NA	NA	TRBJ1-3	TGTGCCAGCAGTCCTAATACCGGGACACCAAGCTCTGGAAACACCATATATTTT	CASSPNTGTPSSGNTIYF
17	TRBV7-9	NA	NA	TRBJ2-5	TGTGCCAGCAGCTTAGGAAGTAGAACCGAAGATCAAGAGACCCAGTACTTC	CASSLGSRTEDQETQYF
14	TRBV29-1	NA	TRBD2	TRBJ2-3	TGCAGCGTTGAAGCTAGCGGGAGAGGAGATACGCAGTATTTT	CSVEASGRGDTQYF
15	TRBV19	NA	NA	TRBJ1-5	TGTGCCAGTAGTATTTCAGGGGCCTACAATCAGCCCCAGCATTTT	CASSISGAYNQPQHF
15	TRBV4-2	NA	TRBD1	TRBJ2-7	TGTGCCAGCAGCCGCGCGGGGACAGGGATCGACGAGCAGTACTTC	CASSRAGTGIDEQYF
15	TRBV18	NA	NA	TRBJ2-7	TGTGCCAGCTCACCAGTAGAGGGACACTCCTACGAGCAGTACTTC	CASSPVEGHSYEQYF
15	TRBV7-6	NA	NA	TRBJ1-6	TGTGCCAGCAGCGTGACCGAGGCTGCGGATTCACCCCTCCACTTT	CASSVTEAADSPLHF
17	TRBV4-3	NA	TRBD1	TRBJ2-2	TGCGCCAGCAGCCAAGATCTCGGACAGGGCAGGACCGGGGAGCTGTTTTTT	CASSQDLGQGRTGELFF
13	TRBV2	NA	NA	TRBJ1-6	TGTGCCAGCAGGGGGACACCTAATTCACCCCTCCACTTT	CASRGTPNSPLHF
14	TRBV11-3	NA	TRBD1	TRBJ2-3	TGTGCCAGCAGCTTACAGGCGACAGGGGGAGGGCAGTATTTT	CASSLQATGGGQYF
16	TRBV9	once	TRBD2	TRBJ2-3	TGTGCCAGCAGCCCCGGGACTAGCGGGAGGGCAGATACGCAGTATTTT	CASSPGTSGRADTQYF
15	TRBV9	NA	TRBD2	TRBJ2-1	TGTGCCAGCAGCGTATCGGGACTAGCGGGAGTTGAGCAGTTCTTC	CASSVSGLAGVEQFF
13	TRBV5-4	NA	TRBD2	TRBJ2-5	TGTGCCAGCAGCTTACTAGCGGGAGAGACCCAGTACTTC	CASSLLAGETQYF
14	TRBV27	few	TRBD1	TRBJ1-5	TGTGCCAGCAGTAGAGGGGGCGTAGGTCAGCCCCAGCATTTT	CASSRGGVGQPQHF
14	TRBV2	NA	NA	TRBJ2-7	TGTGCCAGCAGTCAGGCACCCCTGATCTACGAGCAGTACTTC	CASSQAPLIYEQYF
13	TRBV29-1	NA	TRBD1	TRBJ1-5	TGCAGCGTTGCGACAGGGGTCGATCAGCCCCAGCATTTT	CSVATGVDQPQHF
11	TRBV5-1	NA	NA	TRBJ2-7	TGCGCCAGCAGCGCGCACCACGAGCAGTACTTC	CASSAHHEQYF
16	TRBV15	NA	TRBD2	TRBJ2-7	TGTGCCACCAGCAGACCTAGGCGGCTAGCGGGAGTCGAGCAGTACTTC	CATSRPRRLAGVEQYF
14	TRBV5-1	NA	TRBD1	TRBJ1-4	TGCGCCAGCAGCTTGGGACAGGGTAAAGAAAAACTGTTTTTT	CASSLGQGKEKLFF
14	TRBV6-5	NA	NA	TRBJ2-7	TGTGCCAGCAGTCCGCTCGACGGGGTCTACGAGCAGTACTTC	CASSPLDGVYEQYF
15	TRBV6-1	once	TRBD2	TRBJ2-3	TGTGCCAGCATCCCGCGGGGGGGTAGCACAGATACGCAGTATTTT	CASIPRGGSTDTQYF
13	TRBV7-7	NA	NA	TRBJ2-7	TGTGCCAGCAGCCAGGGCCTCTTCGGCGAGCAGTACTTC	CASSQGLFGEQYF
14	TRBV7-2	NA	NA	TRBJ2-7	TGTGCCAGCAGCTCCGGAGTGGCCGCTAGCGAGCAGTACTTC	CASSSGVAASEQYF
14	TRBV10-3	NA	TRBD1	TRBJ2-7	TGTGCCATCAGTGCCGGGACAGGGCCCTACGAGCAGTACTTC	CAISAGTGPYEQYF
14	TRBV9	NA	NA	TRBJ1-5	TGTGCCAGCAGCGTAGCAGGGGCCAATCAGCCCCAGCATTTT	CASSVAGANQPQHF
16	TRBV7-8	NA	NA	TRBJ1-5	TGTGCCAGCAGCTTAGTGGGTGACGGGGGGAATCAGCCCCAGCATTTT	CASSLVGDGGNQPQHF
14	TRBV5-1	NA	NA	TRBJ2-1	TGCGCCAGCAGCTACGGGACACCGGCGAATGAGCAGTTCTTC	CASSYGTPANEQFF
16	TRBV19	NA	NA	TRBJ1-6	TGTGCCAGTAGTGCACAGAGTTCCTCCTATAATTCACCCCTCCACTTT	CASSAQSSSYNSPLHF
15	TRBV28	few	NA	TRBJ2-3	TGTGCCAGCAGCAAAATAGGGGGACCCACAGATACGCAGTATTTT	CASSKIGGPTDTQYF
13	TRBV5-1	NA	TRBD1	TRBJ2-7	TGCGCCAGCAGCTGGACAGGAGATTACGAGCAGTACTTC	CASSWTGDYEQYF
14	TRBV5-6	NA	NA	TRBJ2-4	TGTGCCAGCAGCTTGATTGCGGCCCAAAACATTCAGTACTTC	CASSLIAAQNIQYF